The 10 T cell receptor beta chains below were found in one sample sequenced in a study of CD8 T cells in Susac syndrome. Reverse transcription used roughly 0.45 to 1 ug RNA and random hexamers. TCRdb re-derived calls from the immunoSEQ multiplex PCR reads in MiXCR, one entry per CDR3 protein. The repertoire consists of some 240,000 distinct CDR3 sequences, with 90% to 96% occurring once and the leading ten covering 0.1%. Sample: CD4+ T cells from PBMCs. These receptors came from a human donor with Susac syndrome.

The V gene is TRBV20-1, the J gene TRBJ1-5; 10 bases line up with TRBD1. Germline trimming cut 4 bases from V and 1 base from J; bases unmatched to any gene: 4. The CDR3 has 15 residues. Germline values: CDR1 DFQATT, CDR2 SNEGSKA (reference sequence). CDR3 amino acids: CSAKRQGASNQPQHF. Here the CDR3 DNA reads TGCAGTGCTAAGCGACAGGGGGCAAGCAATCAGCCCCAGCATTTT.

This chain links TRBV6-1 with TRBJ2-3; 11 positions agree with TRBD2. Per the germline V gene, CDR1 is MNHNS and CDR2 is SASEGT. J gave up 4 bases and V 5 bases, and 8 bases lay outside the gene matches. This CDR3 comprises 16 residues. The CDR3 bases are TGTGCCAGCAGTAGGACTAGCGGGCCGAGGGCAGATACGCAGTATTTT. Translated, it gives CASSRTSGPRADTQYF.

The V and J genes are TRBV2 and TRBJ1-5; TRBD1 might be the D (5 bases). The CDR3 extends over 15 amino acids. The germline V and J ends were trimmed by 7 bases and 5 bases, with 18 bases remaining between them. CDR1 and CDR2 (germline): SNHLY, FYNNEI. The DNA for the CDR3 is TGTGCCAGCAAACCGACAGCTGGGGGATATCAGCCCCAGCATTTT. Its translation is CASKPTAGGYQPQHF. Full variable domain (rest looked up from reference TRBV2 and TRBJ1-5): EPEVTQTPSHQVTQMGQEVILRCVPISNHLYFYWYRQILGQKVEFLVSFYNNEISEKSEIFDDQFSVERPDGSNFTLKIRSTKLEDSAMYFCASKPTAGGYQPQHFGDGTRLSIL.

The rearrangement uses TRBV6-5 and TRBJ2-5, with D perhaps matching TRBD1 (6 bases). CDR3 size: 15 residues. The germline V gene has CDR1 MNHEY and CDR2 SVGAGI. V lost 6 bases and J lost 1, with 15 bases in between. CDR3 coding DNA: TGTGCCAGCAGAGGACAGTTAGCGACCCAAGAGACCCAGTACTTC. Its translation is CASRGQLATQETQYF.

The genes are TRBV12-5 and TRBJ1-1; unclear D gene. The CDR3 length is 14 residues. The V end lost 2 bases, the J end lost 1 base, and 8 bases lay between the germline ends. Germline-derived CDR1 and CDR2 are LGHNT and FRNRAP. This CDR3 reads CASGLIGGNTEAFF. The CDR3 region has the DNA TGTGCTAGTGGTTTGATTGGCGGGAACACTGAAGCTTTCTTT.

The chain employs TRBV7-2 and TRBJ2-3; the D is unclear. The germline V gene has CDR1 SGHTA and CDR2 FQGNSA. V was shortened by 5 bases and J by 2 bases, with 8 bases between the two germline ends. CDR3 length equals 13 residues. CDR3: CASSLGPTDTQYF. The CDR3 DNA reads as TGTGCCAGCAGCCTAGGGCCCACAGATACGCAGTATTTT.

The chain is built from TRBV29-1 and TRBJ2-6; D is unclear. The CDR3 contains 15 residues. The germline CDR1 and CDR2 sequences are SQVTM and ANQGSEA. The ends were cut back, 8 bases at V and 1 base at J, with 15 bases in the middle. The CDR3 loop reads CSTCPRLSGANVLTF. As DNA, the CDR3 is TGCAGCACGTGCCCCAGACTGTCTGGGGCCAACGTCCTGACTTTC.

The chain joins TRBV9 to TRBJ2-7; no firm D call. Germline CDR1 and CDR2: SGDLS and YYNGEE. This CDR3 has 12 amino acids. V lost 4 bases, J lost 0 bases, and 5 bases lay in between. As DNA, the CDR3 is TGTGCCAGCAGCTCCCGCTCCTACGAGCAGTACTTC. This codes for CASSSRSYEQYF. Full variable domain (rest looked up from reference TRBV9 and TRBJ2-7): DSGVTQTPKHLITATGQRVTLRCSPRSGDLSVYWYQQSLDQGLQFLIQYYNGEERAKGNILERFSAQQFPDLHSELNLSSLELGDSALYFCASSSRSYEQYFGPGTRLTVT.

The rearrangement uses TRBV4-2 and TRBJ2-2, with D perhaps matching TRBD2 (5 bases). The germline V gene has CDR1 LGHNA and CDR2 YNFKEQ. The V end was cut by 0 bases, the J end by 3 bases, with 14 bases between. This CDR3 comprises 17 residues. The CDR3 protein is CASSQEKSSWDTGELFF. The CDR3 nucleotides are TGTGCCAGCAGCCAAGAGAAGTCTAGCTGGGACACCGGGGAGCTGTTTTTT.

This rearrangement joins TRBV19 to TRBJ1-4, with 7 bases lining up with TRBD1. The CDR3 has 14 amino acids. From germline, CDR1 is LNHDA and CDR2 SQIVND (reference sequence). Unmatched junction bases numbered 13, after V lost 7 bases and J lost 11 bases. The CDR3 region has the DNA TGTGCCAGTACCTTCGGACAGGACCAGTCCAAACTGTTTTTT. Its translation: CASTFGQDQSKLFF.